These 23 T cell receptor beta chains came from one sample sequenced in a study of T cell changes during pregnancy in multiple sclerosis. TCRdb's table, derived via immunoSEQ multiplex PCR, lists solely in-frame clones and lacks some. The sample lists 45,000 to 55,000 clones, approximately 94% occurring once. This sample comprised CD8+ T cells from peripheral blood mononuclear cells, obtained before pregnancy. The source of these receptors is a female donor with multiple sclerosis, enrolled in a pregnancy study.

The DNA of the CDR3 is TGTGCCAGCCGTGGACTAGCGCTTAGCACAGATACGCAGTATTTT. The encoded protein is CASRGLALSTDTQYF. J is TRBJ2-3 and V is TRBV2; 9 bases agree with TRBD2. Germline CDR1 SNHLY, CDR2 FYNNEI. This CDR3 is built from 15 residues. J gave up 0 bases and V 8 bases, and 6 bases lay outside the gene matches.

J is TRBJ1-2 and V is TRBV7-9, with D maybe TRBD1 (5 bases). Germline CDR1 reads SEHNR; CDR2 reads FQNEAQ (reference sequence). The CDR3 sequence is 15 residues long. The V gene lost 1 base and the J gene lost 1 base, with 10 bases spanning the gap. The CDR3: CASSLGQGVNYGYTF. CDR3 nucleotide sequence: TGTGCCAGCAGCTTAGGGCAGGGTGTTAACTATGGCTACACCTTC.

This chain links TRBV11-1 with TRBJ2-5; D is unresolved. Germline lookup yields CDR1 SGHAT and CDR2 FQDESV (reference sequence). CDR3 length equals 13 residues. V was clipped by 5 bases and J by 0 bases, with 7 bases between them. CDR3 DNA: TGTGCCAGCAGCGAAGACAACCAAGAGACCCAGTACTTC. Amino acid sequence: CASSEDNQETQYF.

The V gene is TRBV15, the J gene TRBJ2-3; unclear D gene. Trimming took off 0 bases at V and 2 bases at J, with 6 bases between the two ends. CDR1 and CDR2 from the germline V gene are LNHNV and YYDKDF (reference sequence). The length of the CDR3 is 14 residues. The CDR3 loop is CATSRDPSTDTQYF. The CDR3, as DNA: TGTGCCACCAGCAGAGATCCCTCCACAGATACGCAGTATTTT.

The J gene is TRBJ1-3, the V gene TRBV5-1; D perhaps matches TRBD1 (5 bases). The CDR3 loop spans 17 amino acids. The ends were cut back, 3 bases at V and 0 bases at J, with 16 bases in the middle. CDR1 and CDR2 (germline): SGHRS, YFSETQ. The CDR3 nucleotides read TGCGCCAGCAGCTCGGGGGATCGGACGAGCTCTGGAAACACCATATATTTT. It translates to CASSSGDRTSSGNTIYF.

CDR3 protein: CASSESGTVPHHEQYF. The CDR3 coding sequence is TGTGCCAGCAGTGAATCCGGGACAGTGCCCCACCACGAGCAGTACTTC. This chain joins TRBV25-1 and TRBJ2-7; the match to TRBD1 covers 7 bases. Germline CDR1 is MGHDK and CDR2 is SYGVNS. With V trimmed by 1 base and J by 5 bases, 11 bases remained unmatched. The CDR3 loop spans 16 amino acids.

The gene calls are TRBV4-1 and TRBJ2-7; D possibly corresponds to TRBD1 (5 bases). Trimming took off 1 base at V and 6 bases at J, with 7 bases between the two ends. The length of the CDR3 is 12 residues. Germline V gene sequence: CDR1 MGHRA, CDR2 YSYEKL. The CDR3 reads CASSQAGAEQYF. In nucleotides, the CDR3 is TGCGCCAGCAGCCAAGCTGGGGCCGAGCAGTACTTC.

Note on this clone: One end of the junction varies from germline; a read error may be responsible. This sequence joins TRBV7-9 and TRBJ2-1; TRBD1 agrees at 9 bases. Germline assignment: CDR1 SEHNR and CDR2 FQNEAQ (reference sequence). The CDR3 has 16 residues. CDR3 loop: CASSPPGQGSHNEQFF. The CDR3 DNA is TGTGCCAGCAGCCCCCCGGGACAGGGCTCCCACAATGAGCAGTTCTTC.

Of note for this clone: The same CDR3 arises from other DNA sequences in this sample as well. This chain links TRBV19 with TRBJ2-7; TRBD1 is a possible D gene (7 bases). Germline CDR1 LNHDA, CDR2 SQIVND (reference sequence). The V end lost 3 bases, the J end lost 3 bases, and 12 bases lay between the germline ends. The CDR3 has 14 amino acids. The CDR3 DNA sequence: TGTGCCAGTAGTATCGGAGGGGGCGGCTACGAGCAGTACTTC. Protein: CASSIGGGGYEQYF.

The V call is TRBV6-5, the J call TRBJ1-2; a weak D match, TRBD1 (6 bases). Germline V gene lookup returns CDR1 MNHEY and CDR2 SVGAGI. The CDR3 contains 14 residues. Trimming stripped 8 bases from V and 4 bases from J, with 17 bases between. The CDR3 DNA sequence: TGTGCCAGCGGGTCGGGGGGCTTGGGCTATGGCTACACCTTC. It is translated as CASGSGGLGYGYTF.

The V gene is TRBV9, the J gene TRBJ2-3, with TRBD2 matching over 12 bases. CDR1 is SGDLS, CDR2 YYNGEE, per germline. CDR3 length: 17 residues. Trimming removed 2 bases from V and 2 bases from J; junction bases left unmatched: 6. The CDR3 DNA is TGTGCCAGCAGCGTGCAGCTAGCGGGAGGGCCCACAGATACGCAGTATTTT. Its protein is CASSVQLAGGPTDTQYF.

The genes are TRBV6-1 and TRBJ2-7, with 9 positions matching TRBD2. This CDR3 has 15 residues. Germline values: CDR1 MNHNS, CDR2 SASEGT. V lost 3 bases to trimming and J lost 4 bases; unmatched junction nucleotides: 7. CDR3 sequence reads: CASSEWAGGAYEQYF. The CDR3 coding sequence is TGTGCCAGCAGTGAGTGGGCGGGAGGGGCTTACGAGCAGTACTTC.

This chain connects TRBV19 to TRBJ2-7, with TRBD2 identical over 7 bases. With V trimmed by 2 bases and J by 1 base, 2 bases remained unmatched. This CDR3 has 14 amino acids. Germline V gene lookup returns CDR1 LNHDA and CDR2 SQIVND (reference sequence). CDR3 protein: CASSITGGSYEQYF. CDR3 bases: TGTGCCAGTAGTATAACGGGAGGTTCCTACGAGCAGTACTTC.

The chain links TRBV5-1 to TRBJ2-2; TRBD2 matches 8 bases. V lost 7 bases, J lost 3 bases, and 5 bases stayed unmatched. Looked up from germline, CDR1 is SGHRS and CDR2 is YFSETQ. This CDR3 region has 14 residues. DNA for the CDR3: TGCGCCAGCGGTACTAGCGGTTACACCGGGGAGCTGTTTTTT. Translating it yields CASGTSGYTGELFF.

This chain links TRBV9 with TRBJ1-2; D is possibly TRBD1 (5 bases). V was pared by 9 bases and J by 6 bases, with 12 bases between. The CDR3 consists of 11 residues. The germline gives CDR1 SGDLS, CDR2 YYNGEE. The CDR3 region has the DNA TGTGCCACCAGTGCAGGGAATGGCTACACCTTC. Amino acid sequence: CATSAGNGYTF.

V gene TRBV13 combines with J gene TRBJ1-1; a possible D gene is TRBD1 (5 bases). Between the trimmed V and J ends, which lost 4 bases and 4 bases, there was a span of 16 bases. The CDR3 loop spans 15 amino acids. CDR1 PRHDT and CDR2 FYEKMQ come from the germline V gene (reference sequence). CDR3 amino acids: CASSSPGNYGTEAFF. DNA of the CDR3: TGTGCCAGCAGCTCCCCAGGGAATTATGGCACTGAAGCTTTCTTT.

This rearrangement joins TRBV5-1 to TRBJ1-2; TRBD1 matches at 7 bases. The junction had 7 bases not matched to a gene; V was cut back by 3 bases and J by 5 bases. This CDR3 region has 14 residues. Germline CDR1 and CDR2: SGHRS and YFSETQ. The CDR3 DNA is TGCGCCAGCAGCTCCGACAGGGCCGATTATGGCTACACCTTC. Translating it yields CASSSDRADYGYTF.

This clone was detected once. The J gene is TRBJ2-7, the V gene TRBV11-2, with a possible D match to TRBD2 (6 bases). Per germline, CDR1 SGHAT and CDR2 FQNNGV. The CDR3 loop spans 13 amino acids. Trimming shortened V by 4 bases and J by 2 bases, and 9 bases separated the two germline ends. CDR3 region: CASSSGLPYEQYF. The CDR3 coding sequence is TGTGCCAGCAGCTCCGGACTACCCTACGAGCAGTACTTC.

The chain carries TRBV5-1 and TRBJ2-1; TRBD1 agrees at 10 bases. The germline CDR1 and CDR2 sequences are SGHRS and YFSETQ. The ends lost 4 bases at V and 5 bases at J; junction bases unmatched: 15. The CDR3 runs to 18 residues. The CDR3 nucleotides read TGCGCCAGCAGCCTTTACCCATCCCCCGGGACAGGGGACAATGAGCAGTTCTTC. Its protein product is CASSLYPSPGTGDNEQFF. The variable domain in full, completed from reference TRBV5-1 and TRBJ2-1, reads KAGVTQTPRYLIKTRGQQVTLSCSPISGHRSVSWYQQTPGQGLQFLFEYFSETQRNKGNFPGRFSGRQFSNSRSEMNVSTLELGDSALYLCASSLYPSPGTGDNEQFFGPGTRLTVL.

V usage is TRBV5-5 and J usage is TRBJ2-7, with TRBD1 matching 9 bases. The germline V gene has CDR1 SGHKS and CDR2 YYEKEE (reference sequence). V dropped 4 bases and J dropped 0; count of bases not matched to a gene: 5. This CDR3 spans 15 amino acids. CDR3 region: CASSPGTGNSYEQYF. For the CDR3, the DNA is TGTGCCAGCAGCCCCGGGACAGGGAACTCCTACGAGCAGTACTTC.

This chain links TRBV7-9 with TRBJ2-1; a weak D match, TRBD2 (7 bases). From germline, CDR1 is SEHNR and CDR2 FQNEAQ (reference sequence). The CDR3 sequence is 17 residues long. V was cut by 8 bases and J by 8 bases, with 28 bases left in between. In DNA form, the CDR3 reads TGTGCCAGCTTGGGGGGGGCCCCCCGGGACAAAGGACATGAGCAGTTCTTC. Translation: CASLGGAPRDKGHEQFF. Supplemented by reference TRBV7-9 and TRBJ2-1, the full variable domain reads DTGVSQNPRHKITKRGQNVTFRCDPISEHNRLYWYRQTLGQGPEFLTYFQNEAQLEKSRLLSDRFSAERPKGSFSTLEIQRTEQGDSAMYLCASLGGAPRDKGHEQFFGPGTRLTVL.

This chain links TRBV27 with TRBJ2-2; D gene ambiguous. Trimming took 3 bases from V and 6 from J, leaving 8 bases between them. The germline V gene encodes CDR1 MNHEY and CDR2 SMNVEV (reference sequence). This CDR3 region has 13 residues. CDR3 loop: CASSFGGSGELFF. The CDR3 DNA is TGTGCCAGCAGTTTTGGTGGCTCCGGGGAGCTGTTTTTT.

The chain couples TRBV6-1 to TRBJ2-1, with TRBD2 matching over 13 bases. Germline-derived CDR1 and CDR2 are MNHNS and SASEGT. The CDR3 is 15 amino acids. With 2 bases clipped from V and 7 bases from J, the junction kept 2 bases outside the gene matches. CDR3 sequence: CASSEWTSGSNEQFF. CDR3 sequence (DNA): TGTGCCAGCAGTGAATGGACTAGCGGGAGTAATGAGCAGTTCTTC.